These 2 T cell receptor beta chains originate from one sample sequenced in a study of blood T cell repertoires in COVID-19. Assay used: immunoSEQ multiplex PCR; TCRdb lists only in-frame clones, some missing. The table has some 150,000 clones, about 87% seen once. Sequences were obtained from peripheral blood. These receptor sequences come from a woman aged 55-75 years who had recovered from COVID-19.

This rearrangement joins TRBV28 to TRBJ2-7; no firm D call. The V and J ends lost 2 bases and 0 bases respectively, with 11 bases between them. Germline CDR1 MDHEN, CDR2 SYDVKM. The CDR3 sequence is 15 residues long. CDR3 loop: CASSLTAAGSYEQYF. CDR3 DNA: TGTGCCAGCAGTTTAACCGCGGCTGGCTCCTACGAGCAGTACTTC.

In nucleotides, the CDR3 is TGTGCCACCAGTGAGCCGGGGACAGGGAACGGAGATACGCAGTATTTT. This codes for CATSEPGTGNGDTQYF. This rearrangement joins TRBV24-1 to TRBJ2-3; 9 bases agree with TRBD1. This CDR3 spans 16 amino acids. Germline values: CDR1 KGHDR, CDR2 SFDVKD. V lost 4 bases, J lost 5 bases, and 9 bases stayed unmatched.